This TCR beta chain stems from a study of blood T cell repertoires in COVID-19. Overall study: Sites across the United States, Italy and Spain contributed samples from acute and convalescent COVID-19. PBMCs, B-cell-depleted T cells, or T cells provided the cDNA or gDNA that made up the material.

The study drew participants aged about 18 to 95 years from about two dozen US areas. Sequencing used immunoSEQ multiplex PCR; TCRdb keeps in-frame clones, though not all of them. The sample shows 260,000 or so clones, about nine tenths of them seen only once. This sequence was found in a woman aged 40 to 55 with acute COVID-19. Sequencing was carried out using PBMCs or T cells enriched from blood (not recorded which).

CDR3: CASSLEAATNYGYTF. Here the CDR3 DNA reads TGCGCCAGCAGCTTGGAAGCAGCGACTAACTATGGCTACACCTTC. The V call is TRBV5-1, the J call TRBJ1-2; unclear D gene. The V gene's germline CDR1 is SGHRS and CDR2 YFSETQ. Trimming pared 0 bases from V and 0 bases from J, leaving 9 bases between. CDR3 size: 15 residues.